These T cell receptor beta chains were read from a single sample in a study of identical twins. TCRdb reanalysed the 5' RACE reads using MiXCR and keeps one entry per CDR3 protein. The data show 1,800,000 or so distinct CDR3 sequences, 32% seen once. Sequencing used cord blood. Receptors originate from a newborn girl in good health. Both conserved end residues are part of each CDR3. The order of the fields is D gene, V gene, clone size, J gene, CDR3 protein, CDR3 DNA. The D gene is left open where the match is weak. A clone size is listed for some rows: how often the clone was seen (once, few, many), or a class if it is expanded.

-	TRBV5-1	-	TRBJ2-4	CASSVAGTLAKNIQYF	TGCGCCAGCAGCGTCGCGGGGACATTAGCCAAAAACATTCAGTACTTC
TRBD2	TRBV9	-	TRBJ2-7	CASSVAAGGGIFYEQYF	TGTGCCAGCAGCGTAGCCGCGGGGGGTGGGATCTTCTACGAGCAGTACTTC
-	TRBV2	few	TRBJ2-7	CASKISETIRYEQYF	TGTGCCAGCAAGATATCCGAGACGATTAGGTACGAGCAGTACTTC
TRBD2	TRBV27	-	TRBJ2-1	CASSPSAGGNEQFF	TGTGCCAGCAGTCCCTCAGCGGGGGGCAATGAGCAGTTCTTC
-	TRBV3-1	few	TRBJ1-1	CASTQAHGTEAFF	TGTGCCAGCACACAGGCCCATGGGACTGAAGCTTTCTTT
-	TRBV19	-	TRBJ1-5	CASSISGGDQPQHF	TGTGCCAGTAGTATATCAGGTGGTGATCAGCCCCAGCATTTT
-	TRBV14	-	TRBJ1-2	CASSQDRHIYGYTF	TGTGCCAGCAGCCAAGATCGACATATCTATGGCTACACCTTC
-	TRBV7-2	few	TRBJ1-2	CDSSPNYGYTF	TGTGACAGCAGCCCGAACTATGGCTACACCTTC
TRBD2	TRBV4-1	few	TRBJ2-1	CASSPRASGISYNEQFF	TGCGCCAGCAGCCCCCGAGCAAGCGGGATCTCCTACAATGAGCAGTTCTTC
-	TRBV5-6	few	TRBJ1-2	CASSLEPTGYGYTF	TGTGCCAGCAGCTTGGAACCGACAGGTTATGGCTACACCTTC
-	TRBV5-1	-	TRBJ1-2	CASTSTGSYGYTF	TGCGCCAGCACTTCCACAGGTTCCTATGGCTACACCTTC
-	TRBV29-1	-	TRBJ2-1	CSVLPRPGEETQFF	TGCAGCGTCCTTCCCAGACCGGGAGAGGAGACCCAGTTCTTC
-	TRBV25-1	few	TRBJ2-7	CASSESLHRGKNLYF	TGTGCCAGCAGTGAATCCTTGCATCGAGGGAAAAACCTGTACTTC
TRBD1	TRBV5-1	-	TRBJ1-6	CASGLDPRQGGDTSPLHF	TGCGCCAGCGGCTTGGACCCTCGACAGGGCGGGGACACATCACCCCTCCACTTT
-	TRBV5-1	-	TRBJ1-2	CASSVEVGLYGYTF	TGCGCCAGCAGCGTGGAGGTGGGCCTCTATGGCTACACCTTC
TRBD1	TRBV14	few	TRBJ1-4	CASSQTSDRDEKLFF	TGTGCCAGCAGCCAAACGTCGGACAGGGATGAAAAACTGTTTTTT
TRBD2	TRBV29-1	-	TRBJ2-3	CSVERRLGSGDADAQYF	TGCAGCGTTGAAAGAAGGTTGGGTAGCGGGGACGCAGATGCGCAGTATTTT
-	TRBV5-1	-	TRBJ2-7	CASQKDLSYNEQYF	TGCGCCAGTCAGAAGGACTTATCCTACAATGAGCAGTACTTC
-	TRBV5-1	many	TRBJ2-7	CASSTAYEQYF	TGTGCCAGCAGTACAGCCTACGAGCAGTACTTC
-	TRBV7-9	-	TRBJ1-2	CASSRGEENGYTF	TGTGCCAGCTCACGGGGGGAGGAGAATGGCTACACCTTC
TRBD2	TRBV6-1	-	TRBJ2-1	CASRATSGIGNEQFF	TGTGCCAGCCGAGCGACTAGCGGGATAGGAAATGAGCAGTTCTTC
-	TRBV6-1	-	TRBJ1-2	CASSEGGLPSNGYTF	TGTGCCAGCAGTGAAGGGGGACTACCCTCTAATGGCTACACCTTC